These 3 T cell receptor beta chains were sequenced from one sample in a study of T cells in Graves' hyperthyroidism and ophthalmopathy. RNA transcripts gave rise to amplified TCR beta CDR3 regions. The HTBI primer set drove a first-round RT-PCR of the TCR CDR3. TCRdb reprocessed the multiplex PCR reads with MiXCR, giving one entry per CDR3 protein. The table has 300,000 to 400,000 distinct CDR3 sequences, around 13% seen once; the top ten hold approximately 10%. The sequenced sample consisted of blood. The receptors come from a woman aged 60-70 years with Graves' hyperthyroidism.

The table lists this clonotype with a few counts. As DNA, the CDR3 is TGCGCCAGCAGCCAAGAGGGGGGCAGGGACACTGAAGCTTTCTTT. This sequence encodes CASSQEGGRDTEAFF. V is TRBV4-1 and J is TRBJ1-1; TRBD1 is a possible D gene (6 bases). Trimming left V 0 bases short and J 3 bases short, with 11 bases between. The CDR3 sequence is 15 residues long. CDR1 MGHRA and CDR2 YSYEKL come from the germline V gene.

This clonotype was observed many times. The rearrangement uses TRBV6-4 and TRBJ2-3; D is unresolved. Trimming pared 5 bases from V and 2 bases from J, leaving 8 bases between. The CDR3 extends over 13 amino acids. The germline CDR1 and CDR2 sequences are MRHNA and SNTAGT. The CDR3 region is CASSIDHTDTQYF. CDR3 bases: TGTGCCAGCAGTATAGACCACACAGATACGCAGTATTTT.

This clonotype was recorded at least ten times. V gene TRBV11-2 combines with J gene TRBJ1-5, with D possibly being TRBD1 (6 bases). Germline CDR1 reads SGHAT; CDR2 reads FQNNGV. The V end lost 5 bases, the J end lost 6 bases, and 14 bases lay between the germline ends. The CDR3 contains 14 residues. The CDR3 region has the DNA TGTGCCAGCAGCGCGGGGGGCGCGGGTCAGCCCCAGCATTTT. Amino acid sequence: CASSAGGAGQPQHF.